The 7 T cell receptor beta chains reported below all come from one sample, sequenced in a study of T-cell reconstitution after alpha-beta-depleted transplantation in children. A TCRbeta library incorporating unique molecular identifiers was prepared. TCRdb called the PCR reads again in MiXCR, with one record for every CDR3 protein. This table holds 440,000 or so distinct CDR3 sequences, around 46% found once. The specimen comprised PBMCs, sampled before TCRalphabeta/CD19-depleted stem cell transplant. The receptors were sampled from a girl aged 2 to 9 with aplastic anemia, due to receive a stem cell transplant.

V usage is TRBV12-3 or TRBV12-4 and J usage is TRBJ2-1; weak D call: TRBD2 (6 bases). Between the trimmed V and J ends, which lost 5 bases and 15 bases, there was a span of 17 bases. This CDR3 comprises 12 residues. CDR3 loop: CASSGNGWRGFF. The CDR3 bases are TGTGCCAGCAGTGGGAACGGGTGGCGGGGGTTCTTC.

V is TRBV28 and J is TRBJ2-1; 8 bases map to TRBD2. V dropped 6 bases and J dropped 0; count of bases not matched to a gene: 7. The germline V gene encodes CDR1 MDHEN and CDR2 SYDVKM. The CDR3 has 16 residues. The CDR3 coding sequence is TGTGCCAGCAGCCCTACAGCGGGAGACTCCTACAATGAGCAGTTCTTC. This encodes CASSPTAGDSYNEQFF. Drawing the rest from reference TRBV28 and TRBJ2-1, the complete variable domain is DVKVTQSSRYLVKRTGEKVFLECVQDMDHENMFWYRQDPGLGLRLIYFSYDVKMKEKGDIPEGYSVSREKKERFSLILESASTNQTSMYLCASSPTAGDSYNEQFFGPGTRLTVL.

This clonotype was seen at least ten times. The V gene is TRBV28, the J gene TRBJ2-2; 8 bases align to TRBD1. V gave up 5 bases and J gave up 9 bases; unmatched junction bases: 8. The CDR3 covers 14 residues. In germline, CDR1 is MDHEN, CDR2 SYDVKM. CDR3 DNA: TGTGCCAGCAGTAACTATCCAGGGGGCCGGGAGCTGTTTTTT. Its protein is CASSNYPGGRELFF.

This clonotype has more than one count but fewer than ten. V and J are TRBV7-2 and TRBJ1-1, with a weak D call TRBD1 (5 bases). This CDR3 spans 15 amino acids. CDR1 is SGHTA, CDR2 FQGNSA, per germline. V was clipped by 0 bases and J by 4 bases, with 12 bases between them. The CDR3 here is CASSLAGGLGTEAFF. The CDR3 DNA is TGTGCCAGCAGCTTAGCGGGGGGTCTTGGCACTGAAGCTTTCTTT.

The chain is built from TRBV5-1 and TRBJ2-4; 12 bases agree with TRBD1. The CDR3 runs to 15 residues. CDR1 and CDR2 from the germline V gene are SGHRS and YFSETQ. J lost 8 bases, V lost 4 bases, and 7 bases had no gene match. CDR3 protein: CASSVTGTGGDIQYF. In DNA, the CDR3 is TGCGCCAGCAGCGTAACCGGGACAGGGGGCGACATTCAGTACTTC.

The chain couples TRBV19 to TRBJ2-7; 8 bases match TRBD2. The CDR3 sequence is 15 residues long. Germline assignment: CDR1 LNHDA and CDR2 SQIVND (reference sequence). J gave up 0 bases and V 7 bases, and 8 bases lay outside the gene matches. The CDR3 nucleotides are TGTGCCAGTATTTTAACTAGCGGTCCCTCCTACGAGCAGTACTTC. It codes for CASILTSGPSYEQYF.

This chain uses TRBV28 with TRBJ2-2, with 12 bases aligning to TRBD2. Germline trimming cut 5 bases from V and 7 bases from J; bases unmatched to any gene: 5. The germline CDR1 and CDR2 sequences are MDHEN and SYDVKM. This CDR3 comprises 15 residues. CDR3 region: CASSLGLAGNGELFF. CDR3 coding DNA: TGTGCCAGCAGTCTCGGACTAGCGGGGAACGGGGAGCTGTTTTTT.